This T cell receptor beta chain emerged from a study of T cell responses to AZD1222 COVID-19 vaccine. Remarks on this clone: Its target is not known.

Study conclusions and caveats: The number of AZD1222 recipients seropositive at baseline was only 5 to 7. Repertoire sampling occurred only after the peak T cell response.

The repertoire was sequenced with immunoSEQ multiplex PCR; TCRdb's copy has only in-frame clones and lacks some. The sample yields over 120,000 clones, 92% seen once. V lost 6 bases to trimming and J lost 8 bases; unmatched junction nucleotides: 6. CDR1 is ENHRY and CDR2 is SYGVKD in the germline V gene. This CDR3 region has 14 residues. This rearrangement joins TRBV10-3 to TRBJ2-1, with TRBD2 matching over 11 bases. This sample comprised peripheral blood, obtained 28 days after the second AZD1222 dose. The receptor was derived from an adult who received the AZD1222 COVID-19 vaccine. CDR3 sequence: CAISGTSGHDEQFF. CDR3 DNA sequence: TGTGCCATCAGCGGGACTAGCGGCCACGATGAGCAGTTCTTC.